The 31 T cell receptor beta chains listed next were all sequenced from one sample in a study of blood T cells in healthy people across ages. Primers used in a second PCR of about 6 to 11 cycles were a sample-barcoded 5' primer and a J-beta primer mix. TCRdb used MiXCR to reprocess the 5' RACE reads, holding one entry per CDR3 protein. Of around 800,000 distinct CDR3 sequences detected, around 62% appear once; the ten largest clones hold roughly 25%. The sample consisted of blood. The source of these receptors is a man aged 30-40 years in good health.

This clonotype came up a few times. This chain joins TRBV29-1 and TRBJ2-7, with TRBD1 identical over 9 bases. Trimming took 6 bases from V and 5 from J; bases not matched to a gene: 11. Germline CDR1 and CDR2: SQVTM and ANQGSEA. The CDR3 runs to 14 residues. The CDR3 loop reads CSVQADRGSNEQYF. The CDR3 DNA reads TGCAGCGTACAAGCGGACAGGGGAAGTAACGAGCAGTACTTC.

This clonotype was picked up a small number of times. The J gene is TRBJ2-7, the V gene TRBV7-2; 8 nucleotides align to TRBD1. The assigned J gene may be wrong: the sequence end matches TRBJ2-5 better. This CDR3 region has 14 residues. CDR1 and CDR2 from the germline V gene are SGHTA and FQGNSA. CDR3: CASTRTGGEETQYF. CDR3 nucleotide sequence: TGTGCCAGCACCCGAACAGGGGGTGAGGAGACCCAGTACTTC.

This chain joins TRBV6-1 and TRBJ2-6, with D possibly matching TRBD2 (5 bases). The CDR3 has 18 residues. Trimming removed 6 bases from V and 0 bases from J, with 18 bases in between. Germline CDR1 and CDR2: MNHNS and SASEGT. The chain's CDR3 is CASRNSGLGISGANVLTF. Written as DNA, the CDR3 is TGTGCCAGCAGGAATTCGGGATTGGGGATCTCTGGGGCCAACGTCCTGACTTTC.

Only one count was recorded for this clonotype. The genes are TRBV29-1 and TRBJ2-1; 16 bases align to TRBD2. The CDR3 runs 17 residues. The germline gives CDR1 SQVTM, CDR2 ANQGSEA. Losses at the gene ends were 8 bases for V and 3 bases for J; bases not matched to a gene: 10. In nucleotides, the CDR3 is TGCAGCTCCCCGGGACTAGCGGGGGGGTCCGGCTACAATGAGCAGTTCTTC. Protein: CSSPGLAGGSGYNEQFF.

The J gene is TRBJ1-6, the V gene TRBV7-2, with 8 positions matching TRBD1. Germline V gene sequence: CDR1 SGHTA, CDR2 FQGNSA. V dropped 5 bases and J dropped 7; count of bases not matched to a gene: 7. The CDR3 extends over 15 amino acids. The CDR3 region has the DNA TGTGCCAGCAGCATCCGGGGACAGGTCAATTCACCCCTCCACTTT. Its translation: CASSIRGQVNSPLHF.

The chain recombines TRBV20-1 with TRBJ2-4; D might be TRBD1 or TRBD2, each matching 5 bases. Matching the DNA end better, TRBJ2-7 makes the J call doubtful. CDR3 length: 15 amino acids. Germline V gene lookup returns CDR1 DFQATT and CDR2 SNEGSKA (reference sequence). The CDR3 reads CSAPGRGAGVYEQYF. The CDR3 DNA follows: TGCAGTGCGCCCGGCCGGGGCGCCGGAGTCTACGAGCAGTACTTC.

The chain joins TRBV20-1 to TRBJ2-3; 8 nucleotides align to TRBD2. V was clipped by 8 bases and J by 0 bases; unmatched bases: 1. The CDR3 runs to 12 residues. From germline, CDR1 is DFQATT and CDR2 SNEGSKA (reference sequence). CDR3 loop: CSKRGSTDTQYF. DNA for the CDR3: TGCAGTAAGCGGGGGAGCACAGATACGCAGTATTTT.

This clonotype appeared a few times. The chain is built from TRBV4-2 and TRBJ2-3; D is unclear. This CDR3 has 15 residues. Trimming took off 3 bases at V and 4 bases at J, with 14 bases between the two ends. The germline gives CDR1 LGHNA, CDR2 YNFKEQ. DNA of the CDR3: TGTGCCAGCAGCCAGGAGTTTGGCGCGTCAGATACGCAGTATTTT. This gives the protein CASSQEFGASDTQYF.

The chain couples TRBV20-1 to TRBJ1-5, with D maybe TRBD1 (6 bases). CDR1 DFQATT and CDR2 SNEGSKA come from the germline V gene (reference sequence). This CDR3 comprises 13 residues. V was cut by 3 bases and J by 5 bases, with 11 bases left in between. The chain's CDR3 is CSARGTKDQPQHF. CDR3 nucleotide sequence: TGCAGTGCTAGGGGGACAAAAGATCAGCCCCAGCATTTT.

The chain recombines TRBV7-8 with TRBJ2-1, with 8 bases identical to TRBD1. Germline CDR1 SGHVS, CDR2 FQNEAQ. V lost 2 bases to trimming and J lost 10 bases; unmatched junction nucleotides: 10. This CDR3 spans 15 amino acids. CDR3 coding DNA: TGTGCCAGCAGCTTAAGTAACAGGGGGATAACGGAGCAGTTCTTC. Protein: CASSLSNRGITEQFF.

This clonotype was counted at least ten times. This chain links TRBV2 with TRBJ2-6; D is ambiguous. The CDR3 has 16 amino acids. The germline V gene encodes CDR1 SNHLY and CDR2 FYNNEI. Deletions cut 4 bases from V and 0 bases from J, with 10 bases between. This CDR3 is CASSVETVSGANVLTF. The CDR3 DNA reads TGTGCCAGCAGTGTCGAAACAGTCTCTGGGGCCAACGTCCTGACTTTC.

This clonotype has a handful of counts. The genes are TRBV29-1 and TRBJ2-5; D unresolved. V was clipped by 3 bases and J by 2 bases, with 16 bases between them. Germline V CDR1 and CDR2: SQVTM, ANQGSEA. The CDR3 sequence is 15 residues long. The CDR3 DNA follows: TGCAGCGTTGATTTAAGTAACGCCGAGCAAGAGACCCAGTACTTC. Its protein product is CSVDLSNAEQETQYF. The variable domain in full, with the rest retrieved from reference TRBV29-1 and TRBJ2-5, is SAVISQKPSRDICQRGTSLTIQCQVDSQVTMMFWYRQQPGQSLTLIATANQGSEATYESGFVIDKFPISRPNLTFSTLTVSNMSPEDSSIYLCSVDLSNAEQETQYFGPGTRLLVL.

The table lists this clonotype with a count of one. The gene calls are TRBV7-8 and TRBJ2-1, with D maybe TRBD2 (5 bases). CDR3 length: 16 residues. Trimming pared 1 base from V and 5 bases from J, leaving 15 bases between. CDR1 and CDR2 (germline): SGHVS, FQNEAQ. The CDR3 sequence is CASSLEVYRDHNEQFF. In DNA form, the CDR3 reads TGTGCCAGCAGCTTAGAGGTCTACCGGGATCACAATGAGCAGTTCTTC.

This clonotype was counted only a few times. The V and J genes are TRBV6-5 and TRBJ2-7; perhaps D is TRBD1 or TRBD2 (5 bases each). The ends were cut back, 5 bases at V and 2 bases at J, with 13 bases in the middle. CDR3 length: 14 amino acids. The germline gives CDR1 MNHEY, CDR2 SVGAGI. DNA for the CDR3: TGTGCCAGCAGTCTCCAGGGACCGACCTACGAGCAGTACTTC. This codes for CASSLQGPTYEQYF.

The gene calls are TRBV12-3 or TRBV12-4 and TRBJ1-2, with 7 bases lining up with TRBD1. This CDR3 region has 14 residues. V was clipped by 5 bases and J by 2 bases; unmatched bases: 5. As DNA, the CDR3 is TGTGCCAGCAGTGGCGGACAGGTGAACTATGGCTACACCTTC. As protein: CASSGGQVNYGYTF.

CDR3 amino acids: CASSQRETETQYF. CDR3 DNA: TGTGCCAGCAGCCAACGGGAGACGGAGACCCAGTACTTC. The chain employs TRBV14 and TRBJ2-5; maybe TRBD2 (6 bases). CDR3 size: 13 residues. Trimming shortened V by 2 bases and J by 5 bases, and 9 bases separated the two germline ends. The V gene's germline CDR1 is SGHDN and CDR2 FVKESK.

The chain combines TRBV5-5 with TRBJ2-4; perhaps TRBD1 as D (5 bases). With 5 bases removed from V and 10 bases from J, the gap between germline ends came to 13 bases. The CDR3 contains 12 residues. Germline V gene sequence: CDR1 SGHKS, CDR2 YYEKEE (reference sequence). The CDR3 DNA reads TGTGCCAGCAGTATACAGGAGCGAATTCAGTACTTC. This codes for CASSIQERIQYF. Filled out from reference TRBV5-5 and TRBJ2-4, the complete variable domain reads DAGVTQSPTHLIKTRGQQVTLRCSPISGHKSVSWYQQVLGQGPQFIFQYYEKEERGRGNFPDRFSARQFPNYSSELNVNALLLGDSALYLCASSIQERIQYFGAGTRLSVL.

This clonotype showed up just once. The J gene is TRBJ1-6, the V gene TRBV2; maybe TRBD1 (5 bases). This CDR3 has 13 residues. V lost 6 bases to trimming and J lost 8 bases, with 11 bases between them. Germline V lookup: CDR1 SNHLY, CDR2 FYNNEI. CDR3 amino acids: CASSRGGDSPLHF. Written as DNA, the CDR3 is TGTGCCAGCAGCCGGGGCGGAGATTCACCCCTCCACTTT.

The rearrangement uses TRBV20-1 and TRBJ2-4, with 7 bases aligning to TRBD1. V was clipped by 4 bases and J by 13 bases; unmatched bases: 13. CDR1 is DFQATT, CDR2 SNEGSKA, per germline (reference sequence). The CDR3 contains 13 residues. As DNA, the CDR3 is TGCAGTGCTACGCCGGGACAGCCCGGGGAGCAGTACTTC. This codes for CSATPGQPGEQYF.

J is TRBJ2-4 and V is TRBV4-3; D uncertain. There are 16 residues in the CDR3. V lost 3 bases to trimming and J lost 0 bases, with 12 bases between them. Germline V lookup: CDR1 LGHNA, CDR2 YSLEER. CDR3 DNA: TGCGCCAGCAGCCACGACTTCACGGTAGCCAAAAACATTCAGTACTTC. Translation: CASSHDFTVAKNIQYF.

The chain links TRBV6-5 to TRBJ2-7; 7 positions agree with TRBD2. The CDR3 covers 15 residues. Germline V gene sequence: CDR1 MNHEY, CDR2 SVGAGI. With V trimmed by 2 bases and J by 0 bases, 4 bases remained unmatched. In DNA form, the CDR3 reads TGTGCCAGCAGTTACATTAGCGGGTACTCCTACGAGCAGTACTTC. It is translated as CASSYISGYSYEQYF.

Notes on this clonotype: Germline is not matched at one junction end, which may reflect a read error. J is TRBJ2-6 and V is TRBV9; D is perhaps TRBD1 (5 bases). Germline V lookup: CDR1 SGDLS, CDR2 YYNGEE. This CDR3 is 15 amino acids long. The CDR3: CASSPQISGANVLNF. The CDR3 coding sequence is TGTGCCAGCAGCCCCCAGATTAGTGGGGCCAACGTCCTGAATTTC.

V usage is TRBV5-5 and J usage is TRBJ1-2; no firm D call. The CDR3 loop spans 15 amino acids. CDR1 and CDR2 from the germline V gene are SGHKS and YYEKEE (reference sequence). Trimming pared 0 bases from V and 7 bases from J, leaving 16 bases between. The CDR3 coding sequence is TGTGCCAGCAGCTTGGAGGTCCTTCCGGCGGGTGGCTACACCTTC. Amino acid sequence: CASSLEVLPAGGYTF.

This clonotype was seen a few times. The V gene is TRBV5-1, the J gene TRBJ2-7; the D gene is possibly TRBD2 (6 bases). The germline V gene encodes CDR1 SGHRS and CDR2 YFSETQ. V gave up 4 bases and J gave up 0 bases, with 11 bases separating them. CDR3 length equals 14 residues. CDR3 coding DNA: TGCGCCAGCAGCCCAGCGGGTAGCTCCTACGAGCAGTACTTC. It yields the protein CASSPAGSSYEQYF.

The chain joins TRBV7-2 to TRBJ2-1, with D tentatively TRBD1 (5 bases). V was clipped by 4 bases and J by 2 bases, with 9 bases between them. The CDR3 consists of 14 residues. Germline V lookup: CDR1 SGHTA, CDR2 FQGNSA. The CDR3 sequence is CASSSQGTYNEQFF. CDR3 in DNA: TGTGCCAGCAGCTCGCAGGGTACCTACAATGAGCAGTTCTTC.

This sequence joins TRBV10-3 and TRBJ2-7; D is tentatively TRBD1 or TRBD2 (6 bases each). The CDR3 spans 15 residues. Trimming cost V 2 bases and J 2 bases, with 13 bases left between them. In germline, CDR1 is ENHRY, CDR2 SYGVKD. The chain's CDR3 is CAISESPRGPYEQYF. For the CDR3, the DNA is TGTGCCATCAGTGAGAGTCCCCGGGGGCCCTACGAGCAGTACTTC.

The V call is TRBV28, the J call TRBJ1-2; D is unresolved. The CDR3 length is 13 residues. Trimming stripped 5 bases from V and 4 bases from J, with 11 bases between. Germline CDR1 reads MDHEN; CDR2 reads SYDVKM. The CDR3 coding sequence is TGTGCCAGCAGTCCCTCTCATACCTATGGCTACACCTTC. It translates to CASSPSHTYGYTF.

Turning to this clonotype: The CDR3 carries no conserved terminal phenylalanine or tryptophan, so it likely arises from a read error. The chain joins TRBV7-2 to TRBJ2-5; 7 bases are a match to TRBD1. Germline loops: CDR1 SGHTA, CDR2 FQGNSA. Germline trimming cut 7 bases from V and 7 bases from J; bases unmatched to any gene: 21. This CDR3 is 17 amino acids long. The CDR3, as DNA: TGTGCCAGCACCGTAGTTCCGGGACAGCTCGTAGGGAGGACCCAGTACCTC. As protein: CASTVVPGQLVGRTQYL.

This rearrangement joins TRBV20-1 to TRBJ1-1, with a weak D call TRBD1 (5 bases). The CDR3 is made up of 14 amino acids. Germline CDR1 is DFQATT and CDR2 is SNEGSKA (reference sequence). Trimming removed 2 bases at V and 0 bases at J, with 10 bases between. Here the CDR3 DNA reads TGCAGTGCTAGATCAGACAGCATGAACACTGAAGCTTTCTTT. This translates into CSARSDSMNTEAFF.

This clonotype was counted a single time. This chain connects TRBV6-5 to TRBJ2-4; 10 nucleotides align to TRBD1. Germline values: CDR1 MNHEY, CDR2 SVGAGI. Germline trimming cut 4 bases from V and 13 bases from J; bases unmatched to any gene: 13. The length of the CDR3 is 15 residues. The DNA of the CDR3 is TGTGCCAGCAGTTTTCCGGGACAGGGGTCCCACGGGCAGTACTTC. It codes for CASSFPGQGSHGQYF.

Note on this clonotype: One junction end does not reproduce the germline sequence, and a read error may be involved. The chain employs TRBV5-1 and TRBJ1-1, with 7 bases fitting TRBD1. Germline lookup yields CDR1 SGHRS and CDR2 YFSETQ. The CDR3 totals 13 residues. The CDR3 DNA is TGCGCCAGCAGCGCCACAGGGGACACTGGAGCTTTCTTT. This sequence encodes CASSATGDTGAFF.